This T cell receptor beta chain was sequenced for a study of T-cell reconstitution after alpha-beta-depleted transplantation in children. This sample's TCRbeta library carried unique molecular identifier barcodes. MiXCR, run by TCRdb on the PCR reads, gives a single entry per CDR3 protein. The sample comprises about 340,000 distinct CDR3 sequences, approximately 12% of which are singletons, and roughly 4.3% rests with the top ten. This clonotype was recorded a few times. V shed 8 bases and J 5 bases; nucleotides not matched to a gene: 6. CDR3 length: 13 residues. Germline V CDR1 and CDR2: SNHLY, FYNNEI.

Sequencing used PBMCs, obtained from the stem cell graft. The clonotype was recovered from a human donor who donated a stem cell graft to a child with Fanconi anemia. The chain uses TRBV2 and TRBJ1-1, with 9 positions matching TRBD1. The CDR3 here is CASLLQGATEAFF. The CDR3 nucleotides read TGTGCCAGCCTCTTACAGGGGGCGACTGAAGCTTTCTTT.